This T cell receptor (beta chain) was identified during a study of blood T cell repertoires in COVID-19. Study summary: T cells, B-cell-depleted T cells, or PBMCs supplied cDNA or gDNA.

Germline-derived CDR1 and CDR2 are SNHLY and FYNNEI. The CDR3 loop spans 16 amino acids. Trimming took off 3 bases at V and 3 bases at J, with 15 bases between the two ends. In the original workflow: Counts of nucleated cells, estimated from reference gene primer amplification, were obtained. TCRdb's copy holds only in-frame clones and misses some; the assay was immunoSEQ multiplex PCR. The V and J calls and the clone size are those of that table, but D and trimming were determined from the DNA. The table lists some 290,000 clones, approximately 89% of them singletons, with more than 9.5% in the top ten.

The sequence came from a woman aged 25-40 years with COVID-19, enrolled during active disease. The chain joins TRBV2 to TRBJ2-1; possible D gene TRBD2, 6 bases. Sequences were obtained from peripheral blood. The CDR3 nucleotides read TGTGCCAGCAGTGAGGTCGGGACTGGGTTCTACAATGAGCAGTTCTTC. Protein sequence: CASSEVGTGFYNEQFF.